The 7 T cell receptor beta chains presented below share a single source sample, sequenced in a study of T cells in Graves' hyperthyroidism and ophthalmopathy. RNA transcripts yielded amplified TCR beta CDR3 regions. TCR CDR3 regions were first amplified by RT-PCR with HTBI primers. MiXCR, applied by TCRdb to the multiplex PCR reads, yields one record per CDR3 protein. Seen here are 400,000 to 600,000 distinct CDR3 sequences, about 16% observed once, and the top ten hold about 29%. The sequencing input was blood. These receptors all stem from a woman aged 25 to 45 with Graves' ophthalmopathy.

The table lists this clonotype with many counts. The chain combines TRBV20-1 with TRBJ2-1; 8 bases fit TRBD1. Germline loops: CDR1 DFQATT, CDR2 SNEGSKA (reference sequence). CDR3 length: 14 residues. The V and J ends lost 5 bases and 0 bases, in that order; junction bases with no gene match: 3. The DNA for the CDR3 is TGCAGTGCTGAGGACAGGGACTCCTACAATGAGCAGTTCTTC. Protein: CSAEDRDSYNEQFF.

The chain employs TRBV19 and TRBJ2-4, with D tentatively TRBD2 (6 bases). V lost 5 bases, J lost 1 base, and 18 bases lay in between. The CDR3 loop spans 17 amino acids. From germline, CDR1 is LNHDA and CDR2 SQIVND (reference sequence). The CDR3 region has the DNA TGTGCCAGTAGTTTAGCTGGAGGAGGGATGGCCAAAAACATTCAGTACTTC. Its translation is CASSLAGGGMAKNIQYF.

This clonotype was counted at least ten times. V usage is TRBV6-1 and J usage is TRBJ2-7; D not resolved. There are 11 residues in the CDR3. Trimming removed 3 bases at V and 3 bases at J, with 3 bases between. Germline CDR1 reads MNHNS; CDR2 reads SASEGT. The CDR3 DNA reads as TGTGCCAGCAGTGACTACTACGAGCAGTACTTC. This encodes CASSDYYEQYF.

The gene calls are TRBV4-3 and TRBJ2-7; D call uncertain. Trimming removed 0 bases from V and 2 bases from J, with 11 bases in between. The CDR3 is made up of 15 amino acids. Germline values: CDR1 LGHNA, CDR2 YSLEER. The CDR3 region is CASSQDATATYEQYF. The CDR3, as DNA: TGCGCCAGCAGCCAAGACGCGACGGCGACCTACGAGCAGTACTTC.

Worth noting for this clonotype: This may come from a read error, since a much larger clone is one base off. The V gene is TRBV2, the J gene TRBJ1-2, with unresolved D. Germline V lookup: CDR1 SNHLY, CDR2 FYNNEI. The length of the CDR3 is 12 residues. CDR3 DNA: TGTGTCAGCAGCCAGATTAACTATGGCTACACCTTC. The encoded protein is CVSSQINYGYTF.

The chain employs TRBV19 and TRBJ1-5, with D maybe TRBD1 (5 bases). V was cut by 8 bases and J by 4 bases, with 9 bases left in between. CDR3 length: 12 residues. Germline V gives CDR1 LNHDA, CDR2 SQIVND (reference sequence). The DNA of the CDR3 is TGTGCCAGTGTGGGGGGAAATCAGCCCCAGCATTTT. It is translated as CASVGGNQPQHF.

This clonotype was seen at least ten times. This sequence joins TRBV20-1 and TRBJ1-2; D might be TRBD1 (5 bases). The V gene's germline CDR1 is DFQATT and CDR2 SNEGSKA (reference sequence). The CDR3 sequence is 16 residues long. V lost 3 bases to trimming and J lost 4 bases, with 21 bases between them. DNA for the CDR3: TGCAGTGCTAGGTTAGCGACAGAACTACTAGGCTATGGCTACACCTTC. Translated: CSARLATELLGYGYTF.